The 26 T cell receptor beta chains given below trace back to one sample, sequenced in a study of blood T cell repertoires in COVID-19. The method was immunoSEQ multiplex PCR; TCRdb's version includes in-frame clones alone and lacks a portion of them. Here the sample spans around 130,000 clones, about 80% being singletons. The sample taken for sequencing was peripheral blood. Source of these receptors: a woman aged 55-69 years with acute or convalescent COVID-19.

The chain recombines TRBV19 with TRBJ2-7; tentative D call: TRBD1 (5 bases). Looked up from germline, CDR1 is LNHDA and CDR2 is SQIVND (reference sequence). The CDR3 extends over 16 amino acids. With 5 bases removed from V and 1 base from J, the gap between germline ends came to 18 bases. The CDR3 sequence: CASSSGLGQGSYEQYF. Written as DNA, the CDR3 is TGTGCCAGTAGTTCCGGTCTGGGGCAGGGTTCCTACGAGCAGTACTTC.

The rearrangement uses TRBV19 and TRBJ1-5, with 9 nucleotides matching TRBD1. Looked up from germline, CDR1 is LNHDA and CDR2 is SQIVND (reference sequence). The length of the CDR3 is 14 residues. After removal of 6 bases from V and 6 bases from J, the junction contained 6 bases not matched to a gene. As DNA, the CDR3 is TGTGCCAGTAGCAGGACAGGGGTAAGTCAGCCCCAGCATTTT. Translating it yields CASSRTGVSQPQHF.

The chain carries TRBV7-9 and TRBJ1-4; D call uncertain. Trimming removed 4 bases from V and 8 bases from J, with 20 bases in between. The CDR3 totals 16 residues. Germline V gene lookup returns CDR1 SEHNR and CDR2 FQNEAQ (reference sequence). The CDR3 bases are TGTGCCAGCAGCTCGATCGACCGGGGTAGGATGGAAAAACTGTTTTTT. It specifies CASSSIDRGRMEKLFF.

The rearrangement uses TRBV3-1 (or the pseudogene TRBV3-2) and TRBJ2-5; 8 positions agree with TRBD1. V gave up 1 base and J gave up 4 bases; unmatched junction bases: 8. The germline V gene encodes CDR1 LGHDT and CDR2 YNNKEL (reference sequence). There are 16 residues in the CDR3. The CDR3 nucleotides are TGTGCCAGCAGCCAAGCGTCCCAGGGGGCGCGAGAGACCCAGTACTTC. Translated: CASSQASQGARETQYF.

V and J are TRBV6-5 and TRBJ1-1; D might be TRBD1 (6 bases). The CDR3 is made up of 14 amino acids. The V gene's germline CDR1 is MNHEY and CDR2 SVGAGI. V was pared by 7 bases and J by 4 bases, with 16 bases between. This chain's CDR3 is CASNPQGDSTEAFF. The CDR3 DNA is TGTGCCAGCAACCCACAGGGAGATTCCACTGAAGCTTTCTTT.

The chain is built from TRBV30 and TRBJ1-6; 7 bases map to TRBD1. Per the germline V gene, CDR1 is GTSNPN and CDR2 is SVGIG (reference sequence). Trimming cost V 0 bases and J 8 bases; bases outside gene matches: 13. The CDR3 sequence is 17 residues long. This chain's CDR3 is CAWSVWLRGPVDSPLHF. CDR3 coding DNA: TGTGCCTGGAGTGTATGGTTGAGGGGGCCCGTGGATTCACCCCTCCACTTT.

This sequence joins TRBV12-5 and TRBJ1-1; TRBD1 might be the D (5 bases). The CDR3 runs 19 residues. V was shortened by 9 bases and J by 0 bases, with 29 bases between the two germline ends. CDR1 LGHNT and CDR2 FRNRAP come from the germline V gene. The CDR3 spells CASASGRGLRSIMNTEAFF. The CDR3, as DNA: TGTGCTAGCGCCTCCGGTAGGGGTCTTCGTTCTATAATGAACACTGAAGCTTTCTTT.

This clone was detected only a few times. Here the CDR3 DNA reads TGCGCCAGCAGCTTTGAAGGAGGGTATAATTCACCCCTCCACTTT. Translation: CASSFEGGYNSPLHF. This chain joins TRBV5-1 and TRBJ1-6; the D is unclear. CDR1 and CDR2 (germline): SGHRS, YFSETQ. The CDR3 loop spans 15 amino acids. The V and J ends lost 2 bases and 4 bases respectively, with 10 bases between them.

V usage is TRBV2 and J usage is TRBJ2-2; the match to TRBD2 covers 13 bases. The ends lost 2 bases at V and 5 bases at J; junction bases unmatched: 8. CDR1 is SNHLY, CDR2 FYNNEI, per germline. This CDR3 comprises 18 residues. The CDR3 reads CASSETSGGARRTGELFF. The DNA of the CDR3 is TGTGCCAGCAGTGAAACTAGCGGGGGGGCCAGGCGAACCGGGGAGCTGTTTTTT.

The genes are TRBV30 and TRBJ2-7; D might be TRBD2 (6 bases). Per the germline V gene, CDR1 is GTSNPN and CDR2 is SVGIG (reference sequence). The CDR3 runs to 15 residues. Deletions cut 5 bases from V and 0 bases from J, with 17 bases between. The CDR3 region has the DNA TGTGCCTGGGCTACCGGGACTTCCCGCTCCTACGAGCAGTACTTC. Its protein product is CAWATGTSRSYEQYF.

This clone was observed a handful of times. The chain has TRBV10-3 and TRBJ1-1; D is possibly TRBD1 (6 bases). The CDR3 has 16 amino acids. V was pared by 4 bases and J by 1 base, with 16 bases between. CDR1 is ENHRY, CDR2 SYGVKD, per germline. The DNA of the CDR3 is TGTGCCATCAGTGGAGCCGTGGGGGCGGCGAACACTGAAGCTTTCTTT. Translated: CAISGAVGAANTEAFF.

The rearrangement uses TRBV13 and TRBJ2-3, with TRBD2 matching 9 bases. Trimming cost V 4 bases and J 5 bases; bases outside gene matches: 7. CDR3 length: 15 amino acids. The germline V gene has CDR1 PRHDT and CDR2 FYEKMQ (reference sequence). In nucleotides, the CDR3 is TGTGCCAGCAGCTCCACTAGCGGGTTTAGAGATACGCAGTATTTT. Amino acid sequence: CASSSTSGFRDTQYF.

The chain uses TRBV2 and TRBJ1-1; 8 bases are shared with TRBD1. The trim removed 5 bases at V and 2 bases at J, leaving 4 bases unmatched. Germline CDR1 is SNHLY and CDR2 is FYNNEI. The CDR3 runs 14 residues. For the CDR3, the DNA is TGTGCCAGCAGTACACAGGGGGTAAACACTGAAGCTTTCTTT. Encoded protein: CASSTQGVNTEAFF.

The chain couples TRBV19 to TRBJ1-5; possibly TRBD1 for D (5 bases). The germline V gene encodes CDR1 LNHDA and CDR2 SQIVND (reference sequence). The CDR3 is 13 amino acids. The germline V and J ends were trimmed by 5 bases and 6 bases, with 11 bases remaining between them. CDR3 nucleotides: TGTGCCAGTAGTCCTTCAGACAGTCAGCCCCAGCATTTT. Amino acid sequence: CASSPSDSQPQHF.

This clone was seen only once. The V gene is TRBV9, the J gene TRBJ1-2; D unclear. Trimming took off 5 bases at V and 5 bases at J, with 7 bases between the two ends. The germline V gene has CDR1 SGDLS and CDR2 YYNGEE. The CDR3 extends over 11 amino acids. The CDR3 loop is CASSKHYGYTF. The CDR3 region has the DNA TGTGCCAGCAGTAAGCATTATGGCTACACCTTC.

The V gene is TRBV19, the J gene TRBJ2-7; 7 bases are shared with TRBD1. Looked up from germline, CDR1 is LNHDA and CDR2 is SQIVND (reference sequence). V trimming: 5 bases; J trimming: 2 bases; junction bases outside the gene matches: 9. The CDR3 is made up of 15 amino acids. CDR3 residues: CASSASYRGPYEQYF. The CDR3 DNA sequence: TGTGCCAGTAGTGCCTCCTACAGGGGACCCTACGAGCAGTACTTC.

The J gene is TRBJ1-1, the V gene TRBV3-1 (or the pseudogene TRBV3-2), with D perhaps TRBD1 (6 bases). CDR3 size: 13 residues. Germline-derived CDR1 and CDR2 are LGHDT and YNNKEL (reference sequence). The germline V and J ends were trimmed by 0 bases and 8 bases, with 10 bases remaining between them. CDR3 amino acids: CASSQDGQREAFF. CDR3 nucleotide sequence: TGTGCCAGCAGCCAAGATGGACAGAGGGAAGCTTTCTTT.

The CDR3 spells CASRGQGRDYGYTF. CDR3 nucleotide sequence: TGTGCCAGCAGGGGACAGGGTCGGGATTATGGCTACACCTTC. The chain is built from TRBV6-5 and TRBJ1-2; 9 bases align to TRBD1. Germline loops: CDR1 MNHEY, CDR2 SVGAGI. CDR3 length equals 14 residues. Losses at the gene ends were 6 bases for V and 5 bases for J; bases not matched to a gene: 7.

As to this clone: Different DNA sequences within this sample yield the same CDR3. The V call is TRBV27, the J call TRBJ1-2; D is ambiguous. Trimming took off 0 bases at V and 8 bases at J, with 10 bases between the two ends. CDR1 and CDR2 from the germline V gene are MNHEY and SMNVEV (reference sequence). The CDR3 consists of 13 residues. In DNA, the CDR3 is TGTGCCAGCAGTTTATCCGGAGGGTACGGCTACACCTTC. Encoded protein: CASSLSGGYGYTF.

This rearrangement joins TRBV30 to TRBJ1-2; TRBD1 might be the D (5 bases). The V gene's germline CDR1 is GTSNPN and CDR2 SVGIG (reference sequence). Trimming removed 4 bases from V and 2 bases from J, with 11 bases in between. This CDR3 has 13 amino acids. The CDR3 loop is CAWTGLMNYGYTF. CDR3 sequence (DNA): TGTGCCTGGACGGGACTTATGAACTATGGCTACACCTTC.

J is TRBJ1-4 and V is TRBV18; 9 positions agree with TRBD1. The germline CDR1 and CDR2 sequences are KGHSH and LQKENI. This CDR3 contains 14 residues. With 3 bases clipped from V and 6 bases from J, the junction kept 2 bases outside the gene matches. The CDR3 DNA follows: TGTGCCAGCTCACCGGGACAGGGTCATGAAAAACTGTTTTTT. Amino acid sequence: CASSPGQGHEKLFF.

CDR3 in amino acids: CASAGPETGTYQETQYF. The DNA of the CDR3 is TGTGCCAGCGCCGGCCCGGAGACGGGAACCTACCAAGAGACCCAGTACTTC. V gene TRBV19 combines with J gene TRBJ2-5; D is possibly TRBD2 (5 bases). The CDR3 is made up of 17 amino acids. CDR1 LNHDA and CDR2 SQIVND come from the germline V gene (reference sequence). Between the trimmed V and J ends, which lost 9 bases and 0 bases, there was a span of 23 bases. The full variable domain, its missing parts supplied by reference TRBV19 and TRBJ2-5, is DGGITQSPKYLFRKEGQNVTLSCEQNLNHDAMYWYRQDPGQGLRLIYYSQIVNDFQKGDIAEGYSVSREKKESFPLTVTSAQKNPTAFYLCASAGPETGTYQETQYFGPGTRLLVL.

This chain uses TRBV10-3 with TRBJ1-6, with TRBD1 matching over 10 bases. After removal of 6 bases from V and 0 bases from J, the junction contained 5 bases not matched to a gene. Germline CDR1 ENHRY, CDR2 SYGVKD. The CDR3 covers 17 residues. The CDR3 here is CAIRKGTGDSYNSPLHF. As DNA, the CDR3 is TGTGCCATCAGAAAGGGGACAGGGGACTCCTATAATTCACCCCTCCACTTT.

The CDR3 here is CASSPTGVPREKLFF. The CDR3 DNA sequence: TGTGCCAGCAGCCCCACAGGGGTTCCCAGGGAAAAACTGTTTTTT. V gene TRBV14 combines with J gene TRBJ1-4; 7 bases fit TRBD1. The CDR3 consists of 15 residues. Looked up from germline, CDR1 is SGHDN and CDR2 is FVKESK. Trimming took 4 bases from V and 8 from J; bases not matched to a gene: 10.

The chain combines TRBV14 with TRBJ1-2; 7 bases align to TRBD1. CDR3 length equals 16 residues. V trimming: 0 bases; J trimming: 6 bases; junction bases outside the gene matches: 10. The V gene's germline CDR1 is SGHDN and CDR2 FVKESK. In nucleotides, the CDR3 is TGTGCCAGCAGCCAAGATAACAGAGGCAGGGGGGATGGCTACACCTTC. Its translation: CASSQDNRGRGDGYTF.

The gene calls are TRBV27 and TRBJ1-1, with 8 bases lining up with TRBD1. V lost 6 bases and J lost 1; bases outside the gene matches: 13. Germline CDR1 and CDR2: MNHEY and SMNVEV (reference sequence). The CDR3 spans 17 residues. CDR3: CASRETIQGGRNTEAFF. DNA for the CDR3: TGTGCCAGCAGGGAGACGATACAGGGGGGTAGGAACACTGAAGCTTTCTTT.